A selection of T cell receptor beta chains follows, all from one sample in a study of blood T cell repertoires in COVID-19. Libraries were prepared by immunoSEQ multiplex PCR; TCRdb keeps only in-frame clonotypes and omits some of them. This table has around 300,000 clones, roughly 90% appearing once. The sample comprised peripheral blood. The receptor set was obtained from a woman between 25 and 40 years old with COVID-19, enrolled during active disease. The CDR3 runs from the conserved cysteine through the conserved F or W. D genes are given only for firm matches. Size values are once, few and many counts, or a class for expanded clones, and some rows have none.

clone size: -; V gene: TRBV18; D gene: TRBD1; J gene: TRBJ2-3; CDR3 DNA: TGTGCCAGCTCACCACGGCAGGGGGCAGATACGCAGTATTTT; CDR3 protein: CASSPRQGADTQYF
clone size: -; V gene: TRBV4-3; D gene: -; J gene: TRBJ2-1; CDR3 DNA: TGCGCCAGCAGCCAAGATAATAAGCGGTACAATGAGCAGTTCTTC; CDR3 protein: CASSQDNKRYNEQFF
clone size: -; V gene: TRBV28; D gene: -; J gene: TRBJ2-3; CDR3 DNA: TGTGCCAGCAGTTTACAGGGGGGCAGCACAGATACGCAGTATTTT; CDR3 protein: CASSLQGGSTDTQYF
clone size: -; V gene: TRBV6-2/TRBV6-3; D gene: -; J gene: TRBJ1-5; CDR3 DNA: TGTGCCAGCAGTTACGCAGAGGGAAGCAATCAGCCCCAGCATTTT; CDR3 protein: CASSYAEGSNQPQHF
clone size: -; V gene: TRBV19; D gene: -; J gene: TRBJ1-1; CDR3 DNA: TGTGCCAGTAGTGCCTACGAGGGTGGAATGAACACTGAAGCTTTCTTT; CDR3 protein: CASSAYEGGMNTEAFF
clone size: -; V gene: TRBV6-5; D gene: TRBD1; J gene: TRBJ2-7; CDR3 DNA: TGTGCCAGCAGCCGGGACAGGGAATACGAGCAGTACTTC; CDR3 protein: CASSRDREYEQYF
clone size: -; V gene: TRBV3-1/TRBV3-2; D gene: TRBD2; J gene: TRBJ2-5; CDR3 DNA: TGTGCCAGCAGCCTTTCCCCTAGCGGGAGGGGAGGGACCCAGTACTTC; CDR3 protein: CASSLSPSGRGGTQYF
clone size: -; V gene: TRBV6-1; D gene: -; J gene: TRBJ1-3; CDR3 DNA: TGTGCCAGCAGTGACGGGAACAGGGTAATAGACACCATATATTTT; CDR3 protein: CASSDGNRVIDTIYF
clone size: -; V gene: TRBV19; D gene: -; J gene: TRBJ2-2; CDR3 DNA: TGTGCCAGTAGCCCCCTAGCGACCGGGGAGCTGTTTTTT; CDR3 protein: CASSPLATGELFF
clone size: -; V gene: TRBV13; D gene: TRBD2; J gene: TRBJ2-7; CDR3 DNA: TGTGCCAGCAGCCTCAAGGTAGCGGGAGGCTACGAGCAGTACTTC; CDR3 protein: CASSLKVAGGYEQYF
clone size: -; V gene: TRBV29-1; D gene: -; J gene: TRBJ1-2; CDR3 DNA: TGCAGCGTTGACCCTACCGGGGGGGGGTATGGCTACACCTTC; CDR3 protein: CSVDPTGGGYGYTF
clone size: -; V gene: TRBV6-5; D gene: TRBD1; J gene: TRBJ1-1; CDR3 DNA: TGTGCCAGCAGTTTCCGCCTACAGGGGGCCGGAACTGAAGCTTTCTTT; CDR3 protein: CASSFRLQGAGTEAFF
clone size: -; V gene: TRBV5-4; D gene: -; J gene: TRBJ2-7; CDR3 DNA: TGTGCCAGCAGCCCCGGGATCCAGTACGAGCAGTACTTC; CDR3 protein: CASSPGIQYEQYF
clone size: -; V gene: TRBV5-4; D gene: TRBD2; J gene: TRBJ2-7; CDR3 DNA: TGTGCCAGCAGCTTAGGACTAGCGGGCCTCTACGAGCAGTACTTC; CDR3 protein: CASSLGLAGLYEQYF
clone size: -; V gene: TRBV5-1; D gene: TRBD1; J gene: TRBJ1-3; CDR3 DNA: TGCGCCAGCCGTAGAGGACAGGCTGATGGAAACACCATATATTTT; CDR3 protein: CASRRGQADGNTIYF
clone size: -; V gene: TRBV24-1; D gene: TRBD1; J gene: TRBJ2-5; CDR3 DNA: TGTGCCACCAGTGATTCAACAGGGGGTAGAGAGACCCAGTACTTC; CDR3 protein: CATSDSTGGRETQYF
clone size: few; V gene: TRBV5-6; D gene: -; J gene: TRBJ1-2; CDR3 DNA: TGTGCCAGCATCAAACAGGGTACTGTGTATGGCTACACCTTC; CDR3 protein: CASIKQGTVYGYTF
clone size: -; V gene: TRBV28; D gene: -; J gene: TRBJ1-6; CDR3 DNA: TGTGCCAGCAGACGGCGGGGAGCTGGGTCACCCCTCCACTTT; CDR3 protein: CASRRRGAGSPLHF
clone size: -; V gene: TRBV11-2; D gene: TRBD1; J gene: TRBJ2-2; CDR3 DNA: TGTGCCAGCAGCCAGACAGGGGTTGGGAACACCGGGGAGCTGTTTTTT; CDR3 protein: CASSQTGVGNTGELFF
clone size: -; V gene: TRBV19; D gene: TRBD2; J gene: TRBJ2-3; CDR3 DNA: TGTGCCAGCCCCTTGACTAGCGGGAAAAAAGATACGCAGTATTTT; CDR3 protein: CASPLTSGKKDTQYF
clone size: -; V gene: TRBV7-2; D gene: -; J gene: TRBJ2-3; CDR3 DNA: TGTGCCAGCAGCTTACTACTAGCCCCTTCGCAGTATTTT; CDR3 protein: CASSLLLAPSQYF
clone size: -; V gene: TRBV30; D gene: -; J gene: TRBJ1-2; CDR3 DNA: TGTGCCTGGAGTTGGGGTGGGTCGGGAATCTATGGCTACACCTTC; CDR3 protein: CAWSWGGSGIYGYTF
clone size: -; V gene: TRBV3-1/TRBV3-2; D gene: -; J gene: TRBJ1-2; CDR3 DNA: TGTGCCAGCAGCAGGACGGACAGCTATGGCTACACCTTC; CDR3 protein: CASSRTDSYGYTF
clone size: -; V gene: TRBV6-4; D gene: -; J gene: TRBJ2-3; CDR3 DNA: TGTGCCAGCAGTCCTTTTAGCGGAGGGAGCACAGATACGCAGTATTTT; CDR3 protein: CASSPFSGGSTDTQYF
clone size: -; V gene: TRBV2; D gene: -; J gene: TRBJ2-7; CDR3 DNA: TGTGCCACCTTCGGGGGAGTCCCCTACGAGCAGTACTTC; CDR3 protein: CATFGGVPYEQYF
clone size: -; V gene: TRBV2; D gene: -; J gene: TRBJ2-7; CDR3 DNA: TGTGCCAGCAGTGATTATCTAGCCTCCTACGAGCAGTACTTC; CDR3 protein: CASSDYLASYEQYF
clone size: once; V gene: TRBV5-8; D gene: -; J gene: TRBJ2-3; CDR3 DNA: TGTGCCAGCAACGTACCCGGACTTAGCACAGATACGCAGTATTTT; CDR3 protein: CASNVPGLSTDTQYF
clone size: -; V gene: TRBV2; D gene: TRBD2; J gene: TRBJ2-3; CDR3 DNA: TGTGCCAGCAGTGACCGCGGGGGATTCACAGATACGCAGTATTTT; CDR3 protein: CASSDRGGFTDTQYF
clone size: -; V gene: TRBV2; D gene: -; J gene: TRBJ2-1; CDR3 DNA: TGTGCCAGCAGTGAGAGAGCGGGTGAGCAGTTCTTC; CDR3 protein: CASSERAGEQFF
clone size: -; V gene: TRBV6-4; D gene: -; J gene: TRBJ2-2; CDR3 DNA: TGTGCCAGCAGTGACTCATTAGGGGTCGACACCGGGGAGCTGTTTTTT; CDR3 protein: CASSDSLGVDTGELFF
clone size: -; V gene: TRBV9; D gene: TRBD2; J gene: TRBJ2-7; CDR3 DNA: TGTGCCAGCAGCCGGGGGACTAGCGGGAGGTACGAGCAGTACTTC; CDR3 protein: CASSRGTSGRYEQYF
clone size: -; V gene: TRBV28; D gene: -; J gene: TRBJ1-1; CDR3 DNA: TGTGCCAGCAGTTTACGCGCGGTTGCGGCTTTCTTT; CDR3 protein: CASSLRAVAAFF
clone size: -; V gene: TRBV25-1; D gene: TRBD1; J gene: TRBJ2-1; CDR3 DNA: TGTGCCAGCGGGGGGACAGGGTACAATGAGCAGTTCTTC; CDR3 protein: CASGGTGYNEQFF
clone size: -; V gene: TRBV6-2/TRBV6-3; D gene: -; J gene: TRBJ2-1; CDR3 DNA: TGTGCCAGCAGTTATGGTTCGTTAGCGGCCAATGAGCAGTTCTTC; CDR3 protein: CASSYGSLAANEQFF
clone size: -; V gene: TRBV5-1; D gene: TRBD1; J gene: TRBJ2-5; CDR3 DNA: TGCGCCAGCAGCCAGGGACAGGCCTTCGGGGAGACCCAGTACTTC; CDR3 protein: CASSQGQAFGETQYF
clone size: -; V gene: TRBV11-3; D gene: TRBD2; J gene: TRBJ2-7; CDR3 DNA: TGTGCCAGCAGCGGACCGGGAGGGATGGGTGAGCAGTACTTC; CDR3 protein: CASSGPGGMGEQYF
clone size: -; V gene: TRBV30; D gene: TRBD1; J gene: TRBJ1-4; CDR3 DNA: TGTGCCTGGACCTCCGGGACAGGGAATGAAAAACTGTTTTTT; CDR3 protein: CAWTSGTGNEKLFF
clone size: -; V gene: TRBV5-1; D gene: TRBD1; J gene: TRBJ2-1; CDR3 DNA: TGCGCCAGCAAGTCGACAGGGGCCGAGGATGAGCAGTTCTTC; CDR3 protein: CASKSTGAEDEQFF
clone size: -; V gene: TRBV6-5; D gene: TRBD1; J gene: TRBJ2-7; CDR3 DNA: TGTGCCAGCAGCCGGGGACAGGGGTGGGACGAGCAGTACTTC; CDR3 protein: CASSRGQGWDEQYF
clone size: -; V gene: TRBV15; D gene: TRBD2; J gene: TRBJ2-7; CDR3 DNA: TGTGCCACCAGCAGAGTTCGGACTAGCGGGCCGTACGAGCAGTACTTC; CDR3 protein: CATSRVRTSGPYEQYF
clone size: -; V gene: TRBV4-1; D gene: TRBD1; J gene: TRBJ1-5; CDR3 DNA: TGCGCCAGCAGCCAAGAGACAGGGAATCAGCCCCAGCATTTT; CDR3 protein: CASSQETGNQPQHF
clone size: -; V gene: TRBV18; D gene: -; J gene: TRBJ2-1; CDR3 DNA: TGTGCCAGCTCACCGCCGGGATACAATGAGCAGTTCTTC; CDR3 protein: CASSPPGYNEQFF
clone size: -; V gene: TRBV28; D gene: -; J gene: TRBJ1-1; CDR3 DNA: TGTGCCAGCAGGCCCCCGGGCTGGGGGCCCACTGAAGCTTTCTTT; CDR3 protein: CASRPPGWGPTEAFF
clone size: -; V gene: TRBV7-9; D gene: -; J gene: TRBJ1-2; CDR3 DNA: TGTGCCAGCAGCCAGCCGAACAGGGAAAATGGCTACACCTTC; CDR3 protein: CASSQPNRENGYTF
clone size: -; V gene: TRBV9; D gene: TRBD1; J gene: TRBJ1-4; CDR3 DNA: TGTGCCAGCAGCGCTCAGGGGGGCACTAATGAAAAACTGTTTTTT; CDR3 protein: CASSAQGGTNEKLFF
clone size: once; V gene: TRBV6-5; D gene: TRBD1; J gene: TRBJ1-3; CDR3 DNA: TGTGCCAGCAGTTACTCGGACAGGGGGGCGGACACCATATATTTT; CDR3 protein: CASSYSDRGADTIYF